These 27 T cell receptor beta chains originate from one sample sequenced in a study of early stage breast cancer tumors. Assay used: immunoSEQ multiplex PCR; TCRdb lists only in-frame clones, some missing. The sample shows about 69,000 clones, around 80% of them seen only once. Material: blood. The receptors were gathered from a person in their 40s with breast cancer.

The genes are TRBV4-1 and TRBJ2-1; D might be TRBD2 (5 bases). The V end was cut by 2 bases, the J end by 0 bases, with 8 bases between. This CDR3 region has 15 residues. Germline V gene data show CDR1 as MGHRA and CDR2 as YSYEKL. Here the CDR3 reads CASSQPRDSYNEQFF. The CDR3, as DNA: TGCGCCAGCAGCCAACCCCGGGACTCCTACAATGAGCAGTTCTTC.

In its sample, this clone was seen a few times. The V and J genes are TRBV6-5 and TRBJ1-3, with D unclear. Between the trimmed V and J ends, which lost 6 bases and 1 base, there was a span of 10 bases. Germline V gene lookup returns CDR1 MNHEY and CDR2 SVGAGI. The CDR3 covers 14 residues. For the CDR3, the DNA is TGTGCCAGCAGGGGTAGGGTATCTGGAAACACCATATATTTT. Residues: CASRGRVSGNTIYF.

The chain employs TRBV7-9 and TRBJ2-1, with 8 bases aligning to TRBD2. V was clipped by 1 base and J by 2 bases; unmatched bases: 7. The CDR3 is 17 residues long. CDR1 is SEHNR, CDR2 FQNEAQ, per germline (reference sequence). CDR3 sequence (DNA): TGTGCCAGCAGCTTAGTTACTAGCGGAACCCCCTACAATGAGCAGTTCTTC. Translation: CASSLVTSGTPYNEQFF.

Concerning this clone itself: The same CDR3 also results from other DNA sequences found in this sample. This chain uses TRBV28 with TRBJ1-2; D is ambiguous. This CDR3 region has 12 residues. The V end lost 6 bases, the J end lost 5 bases, and 10 bases lay between the germline ends. CDR1 and CDR2 from the germline V gene are MDHEN and SYDVKM. In DNA, the CDR3 is TGTGCCAGCAGCTCTGGGCCATATGGCTACACCTTC. Translating it yields CASSSGPYGYTF.

The chain employs TRBV7-9 and TRBJ2-2; TRBD1 aligns across 7 bases. CDR1 and CDR2 from the germline V gene are SEHNR and FQNEAQ (reference sequence). The CDR3 is 16 amino acids. J was trimmed by 2 bases and V by 7 bases; bases with no gene match: 10. The CDR3 DNA follows: TGTGCCAGCAAGAACATCCGGGACAGAAACACCGGGGAGCTGTTTTTT. This codes for CASKNIRDRNTGELFF.

The chain is built from TRBV9 and TRBJ1-2; D gene unclear. This CDR3 region has 14 residues. Trimming shortened V by 2 bases and J by 7 bases, and 15 bases separated the two germline ends. The V gene's germline CDR1 is SGDLS and CDR2 YYNGEE. The CDR3 region is CASSVYSRGSGYTF. As DNA, the CDR3 is TGTGCCAGCAGCGTTTATTCCCGCGGTAGTGGCTACACCTTC.

The genes are TRBV9 and TRBJ1-4, with a possible D match to TRBD1 (5 bases). The CDR3 totals 14 residues. The germline V and J ends were trimmed by 1 base and 6 bases, with 10 bases remaining between them. The germline V gene encodes CDR1 SGDLS and CDR2 YYNGEE. The CDR3 nucleotides read TGTGCCAGCAGCGTATCCAGGGCCCATGAAAAACTGTTTTTT. This encodes CASSVSRAHEKLFF.

CDR3 sequence (DNA): TGTGCCAGCAGCTTAGTTCGTGGGGAAAACACTGAAGCTTTCTTT. It yields the protein CASSLVRGENTEAFF. This chain links TRBV7-2 with TRBJ1-1, with D unresolved. The CDR3 spans 15 residues. Germline CDR1 reads SGHTA; CDR2 reads FQGNSA. Trimming removed 1 base at V and 2 bases at J, with 11 bases between.

J is TRBJ1-1 and V is TRBV7-9, with D uncertain. The CDR3 is made up of 14 amino acids. The V end was cut by 5 bases, the J end by 1 base, with 11 bases between. Germline V gene data show CDR1 as SEHNR and CDR2 as FQNEAQ (reference sequence). The CDR3 region is CASSPGMTNTEAFF. The CDR3 coding sequence is TGTGCCAGCAGCCCGGGGATGACGAACACTGAAGCTTTCTTT.

The rearrangement links TRBV5-1 to TRBJ2-7, with D tentatively TRBD1 or TRBD2 (5 bases each). CDR1 and CDR2 (germline): SGHRS, YFSETQ. V lost 0 bases to trimming and J lost 0 bases, with 7 bases between them. This CDR3 region has 14 residues. CDR3 bases: TGCGCCAGCAGCTTGGGTGGGACCTCCTACGAGCAGTACTTC. Protein: CASSLGGTSYEQYF.

This chain uses TRBV28 with TRBJ2-1; D remains unclear. Germline-derived CDR1 and CDR2 are MDHEN and SYDVKM. V lost 5 bases and J 7 bases, leaving 9 bases between the germline ends. This CDR3 is built from 12 residues. CDR3 in amino acids: CASSIIGNEQFF. The CDR3 nucleotides are TGTGCCAGCAGTATCATAGGTAATGAGCAGTTCTTC.

This chain joins TRBV29-1 and TRBJ2-1, with 11 bases aligning to TRBD2. Germline V gene lookup returns CDR1 SQVTM and CDR2 ANQGSEA. The CDR3 is made up of 16 amino acids. Trimming cost V 4 bases and J 6 bases; bases outside gene matches: 11. Here the CDR3 DNA reads TGCAGCGTTGGCCAAATAGCGGGGGGGGTAATCAATGAGCAGTTCTTC. It specifies CSVGQIAGGVINEQFF.

J is TRBJ2-7 and V is TRBV15; 8 positions agree with TRBD1. CDR3 length equals 14 residues. Germline CDR1 and CDR2: LNHNV and YYDKDF (reference sequence). The V segment lost 5 bases and the J segment 5 bases; nucleotides outside the gene matches: 8. The CDR3 bases are TGTGCCACCAGCCTGGGACAGGTTCGTAACGAGCAGTACTTC. It yields the protein CATSLGQVRNEQYF.

The gene calls are TRBV18 and TRBJ2-5; TRBD2 matches at 8 bases. Unmatched junction bases numbered 1, after V lost 2 bases and J lost 2 bases. The CDR3 covers 14 residues. Germline V lookup: CDR1 KGHSH, CDR2 LQKENI. CDR3 region: CASSPTSGQETQYF. The CDR3 region has the DNA TGTGCCAGCTCACCAACTAGCGGACAAGAGACCCAGTACTTC.

The chain combines TRBV27 with TRBJ1-2, with D possibly matching TRBD1 (6 bases). This CDR3 spans 14 amino acids. Germline assignment: CDR1 MNHEY and CDR2 SMNVEV (reference sequence). The ends were cut back, 4 bases at V and 0 bases at J, with 9 bases in the middle. CDR3 in DNA: TGTGCCAGCAGTTCCCGGACAGCTAACTATGGCTACACCTTC. This encodes CASSSRTANYGYTF.

The chain is built from TRBV5-4 and TRBJ2-1, with 11 bases that match TRBD2. V lost 4 bases and J lost 6; bases outside the gene matches: 6. The CDR3 runs to 15 residues. Germline V gene lookup returns CDR1 SGHNT and CDR2 YYREEE (reference sequence). This CDR3 reads CASSPTSGTFNEQFF. CDR3 sequence (DNA): TGTGCCAGCAGCCCGACTAGCGGGACTTTCAATGAGCAGTTCTTC.

In this sample, this clone turned up a few times. V is TRBV2 and J is TRBJ1-5; D is unclear. From germline, CDR1 is SNHLY and CDR2 FYNNEI. Trimming left V 6 bases short and J 7 bases short, with 7 bases between. CDR3 length equals 11 residues. The CDR3 DNA follows: TGTGCCAGCAGACGTGAACAGCCCCAGCATTTT. It specifies CASRREQPQHF.

The chain recombines TRBV10-1 with TRBJ1-5, with 9 bases fitting TRBD1. The V gene end was trimmed by 8 bases and the J gene end by 7 bases; junction bases not matched to a gene: 6. This CDR3 region has 13 residues. Looked up from germline, CDR1 is WNHNN and CDR2 is SYGVQD (reference sequence). For the CDR3, the DNA is TGCGCCAGCGGGACAGGGAGGGGCCAGCCCCAGCATTTT. Its protein product is CASGTGRGQPQHF.

The V and J genes are TRBV28 and TRBJ1-1; D unclear. V was pared by 6 bases and J by 1 base, with 6 bases between. Germline CDR1 MDHEN, CDR2 SYDVKM. The CDR3 is made up of 12 amino acids. The DNA for the CDR3 is TGTGCCAGCAGGAGGGAGAACACTGAAGCTTTCTTT. Translating gives CASRRENTEAFF.

The chain joins TRBV29-1 to TRBJ2-1; D possibly corresponds to TRBD2 (6 bases). The germline V and J ends were trimmed by 7 bases and 1 base, with 20 bases remaining between them. The V gene's germline CDR1 is SQVTM and CDR2 ANQGSEA. This CDR3 has 16 residues. CDR3 loop: CSATSSGSGSYNEQFF. The CDR3 DNA sequence: TGCAGCGCCACCTCCTCCGGGAGTGGGTCCTACAATGAGCAGTTCTTC.

The chain combines TRBV2 with TRBJ2-5; no clear D gene. Germline V gives CDR1 SNHLY, CDR2 FYNNEI. The CDR3 is made up of 12 amino acids. Trimming shortened V by 4 bases and J by 6 bases, and 9 bases separated the two germline ends. CDR3 amino acids: CASSGTGQTQYF. Here the CDR3 DNA reads TGTGCCAGCAGTGGGACCGGCCAGACCCAGTACTTC.

V gene TRBV2 combines with J gene TRBJ1-5; 9 nucleotides agree with TRBD1. The V gene end was trimmed by 3 bases and the J gene end by 4 bases; junction bases not matched to a gene: 4. Germline V lookup: CDR1 SNHLY, CDR2 FYNNEI. This CDR3 contains 15 residues. CDR3 sequence reads: CASSDQGTGNQPQHF. In nucleotides, the CDR3 is TGTGCCAGCAGTGACCAAGGGACAGGGAATCAGCCCCAGCATTTT.

This chain uses TRBV7-6 with TRBJ2-7, with unresolved D. Trimming left V 5 bases short and J 2 bases short, with 19 bases between. This CDR3 region has 16 residues. CDR1 is SGHVS, CDR2 FNYEAQ, per germline. The chain's CDR3 is CASSVGMGISTYEQYF. In DNA form, the CDR3 reads TGTGCCAGCAGCGTGGGCATGGGGATTTCTACCTACGAGCAGTACTTC.

The chain employs TRBV7-2 and TRBJ2-5, with unresolved D. Looked up from germline, CDR1 is SGHTA and CDR2 is FQGNSA. Trimming left V 1 base short and J 3 bases short, with 9 bases between. CDR3 length: 14 residues. The CDR3 DNA reads TGTGCCAGCAGCTTAGATTGGAAAAAAGAGACCCAGTACTTC. Translation: CASSLDWKKETQYF.

The V and J genes are TRBV7-3 and TRBJ2-1; TRBD2 matches 10 bases. The CDR3 covers 15 residues. CDR1 SGHTA and CDR2 FQGTGA come from the germline V gene. The V and J ends lost 5 bases and 9 bases, in that order; junction bases with no gene match: 10. The CDR3 nucleotides are TGTGCCAGCAGCATGGGACTAGCGCCGGGGCGTGAGCAGTTCTTC. Encoded protein: CASSMGLAPGREQFF.

The genes are TRBV7-3 and TRBJ2-7; possibly TRBD1 for D (6 bases). The V end was cut by 5 bases, the J end by 2 bases, with 10 bases between. CDR1 is SGHTA, CDR2 FQGTGA, per germline. This CDR3 region has 13 residues. This CDR3 reads CASSPGDTYEQYF. CDR3 in DNA: TGTGCCAGCAGCCCTGGGGACACCTACGAGCAGTACTTC.

J is TRBJ1-1 and V is TRBV5-8; TRBD1 is a possible D gene (6 bases). The CDR3 has 15 amino acids. CDR1 is SGHTS and CDR2 is YDEGEE in the germline V gene. Between the trimmed V and J ends, which lost 2 bases and 6 bases, there was a span of 17 bases. The CDR3 nucleotides read TGTGCCAGCAGCTTAGGAACAGGGAAGGACTCTGAAGCTTTCTTT. Protein product: CASSLGTGKDSEAFF. Complete variable domain (other parts from reference TRBV5-8 and TRBJ1-1): EAGVTQSPTHLIKTRGQQATLRCSPISGHTSVYWYQQALGLGLQFLLWYDEGEERNRGNFPPRFSGRQFPNYSSELNVNALELEDSALYLCASSLGTGKDSEAFFGQGTRLTVV.